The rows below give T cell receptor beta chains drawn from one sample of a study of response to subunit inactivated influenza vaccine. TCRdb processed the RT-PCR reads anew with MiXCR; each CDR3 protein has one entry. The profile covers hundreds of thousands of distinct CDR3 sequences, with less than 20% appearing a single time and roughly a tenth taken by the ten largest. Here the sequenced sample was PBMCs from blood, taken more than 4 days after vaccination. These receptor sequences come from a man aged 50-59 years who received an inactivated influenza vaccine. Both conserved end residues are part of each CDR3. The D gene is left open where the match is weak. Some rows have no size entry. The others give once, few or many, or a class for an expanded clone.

CDR3aa: CATSRDRGPYNEQFF; CDR3nt: TGTGCCACCAGCAGGGACAGGGGACCCTACAATGAGCAGTTCTTC; j_gene: TRBJ2-1; d_gene: TRBD1; abundance: many; v_gene: TRBV15
CDR3aa: CASSSSSGGFSYEQYF; CDR3nt: TGTGCCAGTAGTAGCTCAAGCGGGGGATTCTCCTACGAGCAGTACTTC; j_gene: TRBJ2-7; d_gene: TRBD2; abundance: few; v_gene: TRBV19
CDR3aa: CSGLSGFSYNEQFF; CDR3nt: TGCAGTGGCCTTAGCGGATTTTCCTACAATGAGCAGTTCTTC; j_gene: TRBJ2-1; d_gene: -; abundance: many; v_gene: TRBV20-1
CDR3aa: CASSLDGTANTEAFF; CDR3nt: TGTGCCAGCAGCTTAGATGGGACAGCGAACACTGAAGCTTTCTTT; j_gene: TRBJ1-1; d_gene: TRBD1; abundance: many; v_gene: TRBV7-9
CDR3aa: CASSLYVYEQYF; CDR3nt: TGTGCCAGCAGTTTATACGTTTACGAGCAGTACTTC; j_gene: TRBJ2-7; d_gene: -; abundance: once; v_gene: TRBV12-3/TRBV12-4
CDR3aa: CASSLSPDGSNEHFF; CDR3nt: TGTGCCAGCAGTCTTTCCCCGGACGGTAGCAATGAGCACTTCTTC; j_gene: TRBJ2-1; d_gene: -; abundance: -; v_gene: TRBV7-6
CDR3aa: CASSYSGIGYEQYF; CDR3nt: TGTGCCAGCAGTTACTCGGGAATTGGCTACGAGCAGTACTTC; j_gene: TRBJ2-7; d_gene: -; abundance: -; v_gene: TRBV6-5
CDR3aa: CSASRRNEQYF; CDR3nt: TGCAGTGCTTCCCGAAGGAACGAGCAGTACTTC; j_gene: TRBJ2-7; d_gene: -; abundance: -; v_gene: TRBV20-1
CDR3aa: CSARPINAKETQYF; CDR3nt: TGCAGTGCCCGGCCGATCAACGCCAAAGAGACCCAGTACTTC; j_gene: TRBJ2-5; d_gene: -; abundance: few; v_gene: TRBV20-1
CDR3aa: CSVVLADSLHSSTDTQYF; CDR3nt: TGCAGCGTCGTTCTAGCGGATAGCCTGCATTCTAGCACAGATACGCAGTATTTT; j_gene: TRBJ2-3; d_gene: TRBD2; abundance: -; v_gene: TRBV29-1
CDR3aa: CASSLEGWLSSYNEQFF; CDR3nt: TGCGCCAGCAGCTTGGAAGGTTGGCTGAGCTCCTACAATGAGCAGTTCTTC; j_gene: TRBJ2-1; d_gene: -; abundance: -; v_gene: TRBV5-1
CDR3aa: CASSPTPDYGYTF; CDR3nt: TGTGCCAGCAGCCCGACTCCGGACTATGGCTACACCTTC; j_gene: TRBJ1-2; d_gene: -; abundance: few; v_gene: TRBV3-1
CDR3aa: CASSYWQGKETQYF; CDR3nt: TGTGCCAGCAGTTACTGGCAGGGAAAAGAGACCCAGTACTTC; j_gene: TRBJ2-5; d_gene: -; abundance: -; v_gene: TRBV6-2/TRBV6-3
CDR3aa: CASSERVGTGGSDTQYF; CDR3nt: TGTGCCAGCAGTGAAAGAGTAGGGACAGGGGGATCAGATACGCAGTATTTT; j_gene: TRBJ2-3; d_gene: TRBD1; abundance: -; v_gene: TRBV25-1
CDR3aa: CASGSNRGQDYGYTF; CDR3nt: TGTGCCAGCGGGTCTAACAGGGGGCAGGACTATGGCTACACCTTC; j_gene: TRBJ1-2; d_gene: TRBD1; abundance: -; v_gene: TRBV28
CDR3aa: CASRYRGRETQYF; CDR3nt: TGTGCCAGCCGTTACAGGGGGCGAGAGACCCAGTACTTC; j_gene: TRBJ2-5; d_gene: TRBD1; abundance: few; v_gene: TRBV7-8
CDR3aa: CATRGTSGRPYEQYF; CDR3nt: TGTGCCACCAGGGGGACTAGCGGGAGGCCCTACGAGCAGTACTTC; j_gene: TRBJ2-7; d_gene: TRBD2; abundance: -; v_gene: TRBV11-2
CDR3aa: CASSMDRVSSYEQYF; CDR3nt: TGTGCCAGCAGCATGGACAGGGTTTCCTCCTACGAGCAGTACTTC; j_gene: TRBJ2-7; d_gene: TRBD1; abundance: few; v_gene: TRBV7-2
CDR3aa: CASSQELRNEAFF; CDR3nt: TGCGCCAGCAGCCAAGAATTGAGAAATGAAGCTTTCTTT; j_gene: TRBJ1-1; d_gene: -; abundance: -; v_gene: TRBV4-3
CDR3aa: CASSFRLEQGEQYF; CDR3nt: TGTGCCAGCAGCTTCCGACTAGAACAAGGCGAGCAGTACTTC; j_gene: TRBJ2-7; d_gene: -; abundance: -; v_gene: TRBV7-8
CDR3aa: CASSGPSGRNIQYF; CDR3nt: TGTGCCAGCAGCGGACCTAGCGGGAGGAACATTCAGTACTTC; j_gene: TRBJ2-4; d_gene: TRBD2; abundance: once; v_gene: TRBV9
CDR3aa: CASSFDRGRVEKLFF; CDR3nt: TGTGCCAGCAGCTTCGACAGGGGGCGCGTTGAAAAACTGTTTTTT; j_gene: TRBJ1-4; d_gene: TRBD1; abundance: -; v_gene: TRBV7-2
CDR3aa: CASSMGSFYGEKLFF; CDR3nt: TGTGCCAGCAGCATGGGTTCGTTTTACGGTGAAAAACTGTTTTTT; j_gene: TRBJ1-4; d_gene: -; abundance: -; v_gene: TRBV7-9
CDR3aa: CASSGWVSGNTIYF; CDR3nt: TGTGCCAGCAGTGGCTGGGTCTCTGGAAACACCATATATTTT; j_gene: TRBJ1-3; d_gene: -; abundance: few; v_gene: TRBV12-3/TRBV12-4
CDR3aa: CASSRSDRNTEAFF; CDR3nt: TGTGCCAGCAGTAGATCGGACAGGAACACTGAAGCTTTCTTT; j_gene: TRBJ1-1; d_gene: -; abundance: -; v_gene: TRBV6-1
CDR3aa: CASSLGWGGSYEQYF; CDR3nt: TGTGCCAGCAGCTTAGGATGGGGGGGATCCTACGAGCAGTACTTC; j_gene: TRBJ2-7; d_gene: TRBD2; abundance: -; v_gene: TRBV7-2
CDR3aa: CAWNGGYEQYF; CDR3nt: TGTGCCTGGAATGGGGGATACGAGCAGTACTTC; j_gene: TRBJ2-7; d_gene: -; abundance: -; v_gene: TRBV30
CDR3aa: CSARGLAANTGELFF; CDR3nt: TGCAGTGCTAGGGGACTAGCGGCGAACACCGGGGAGCTGTTTTTT; j_gene: TRBJ2-2; d_gene: TRBD2; abundance: -; v_gene: TRBV20-1
CDR3aa: CSARGQLYEKLFF; CDR3nt: TGCAGTGCTAGGGGACAGTTATATGAAAAACTGTTTTTT; j_gene: TRBJ1-4; d_gene: TRBD1; abundance: -; v_gene: TRBV20-1
CDR3aa: CASSAQGPVGGYTF; CDR3nt: TGTGCCAGCAGTGCACAGGGCCCTGTTGGAGGCTACACCTTC; j_gene: TRBJ1-2; d_gene: -; abundance: few; v_gene: TRBV6-2/TRBV6-3
CDR3aa: CASSTSLGGAGANVLTF; CDR3nt: TGTGCCAGCAGCACGAGCCTGGGGGGCGCTGGGGCCAACGTCCTGACTTTC; j_gene: TRBJ2-6; d_gene: -; abundance: few; v_gene: TRBV4-2
CDR3aa: CASSLRVGTEAFF; CDR3nt: TGCGCCAGCAGCTTGAGGGTCGGCACTGAAGCTTTCTTT; j_gene: TRBJ1-1; d_gene: -; abundance: many; v_gene: TRBV5-1
CDR3aa: CASSYSNRNQETQYF; CDR3nt: TGTGCCAGCAGTTACTCTAACCGTAACCAAGAGACCCAGTACTTC; j_gene: TRBJ2-5; d_gene: -; abundance: -; v_gene: TRBV6-5
CDR3aa: CASSDPGTGAYEQYF; CDR3nt: TGTGCCAGCAGCGATCCCGGGACAGGGGCCTACGAGCAGTACTTC; j_gene: TRBJ2-7; d_gene: TRBD1; abundance: -; v_gene: TRBV28
CDR3aa: CASSPTGLAVNEQFF; CDR3nt: TGTGCCAGCAGCCCAACTGGCCTAGCGGTGAATGAGCAGTTCTTC; j_gene: TRBJ2-1; d_gene: TRBD2; abundance: -; v_gene: TRBV7-3
CDR3aa: CSASIREKSTDTQYF; CDR3nt: TGCAGTGCTAGTATCAGGGAGAAAAGCACAGATACGCAGTATTTT; j_gene: TRBJ2-3; d_gene: -; abundance: -; v_gene: TRBV20-1
CDR3aa: CASSEKGARTEAFF; CDR3nt: TGCGCCAGCAGTGAGAAGGGGGCGCGGACTGAAGCTTTCTTT; j_gene: TRBJ1-1; d_gene: TRBD1; abundance: -; v_gene: TRBV10-2
CDR3aa: CSVVGQKSTDTQYF; CDR3nt: TGCAGTGTGGTTGGGCAGAAAAGCACAGATACGCAGTATTTT; j_gene: TRBJ2-3; d_gene: -; abundance: -; v_gene: TRBV20-1
CDR3aa: CASSYTLAGGADTQYF; CDR3nt: TGTGCCAGCAGTTACACCCTAGCGGGTGGAGCAGATACGCAGTATTTT; j_gene: TRBJ2-3; d_gene: TRBD2; abundance: -; v_gene: TRBV6-5
CDR3aa: CSVEVGLQGAVTGELFF; CDR3nt: TGCAGCGTTGAAGTCGGATTACAGGGGGCCGTCACCGGGGAGCTGTTTTTT; j_gene: TRBJ2-2; d_gene: TRBD1; abundance: -; v_gene: TRBV29-1
CDR3aa: CASSLYGSVETQYF; CDR3nt: TGTGCCAGCAGTCTTTACGGGAGCGTTGAGACCCAGTACTTC; j_gene: TRBJ2-5; d_gene: -; abundance: few; v_gene: TRBV12-3/TRBV12-4
CDR3aa: CASSESRGREQPQHF; CDR3nt: TGCGCCAGCAGTGAGTCTCGGGGGCGGGAACAGCCCCAGCATTTT; j_gene: TRBJ1-5; d_gene: -; abundance: -; v_gene: TRBV10-2
CDR3aa: CASSLHTLGEQYF; CDR3nt: TGTGCCAGCAGCTTGCACACTTTAGGCGAGCAGTACTTC; j_gene: TRBJ2-7; d_gene: -; abundance: few; v_gene: TRBV7-2
CDR3aa: CASRPTGLGNQPQHF; CDR3nt: TGTGCCAGCAGGCCCACAGGGCTGGGCAATCAGCCCCAGCATTTT; j_gene: TRBJ1-5; d_gene: -; abundance: few; v_gene: TRBV6-2/TRBV6-3
CDR3aa: CASSFQGQGEKLFF; CDR3nt: TGTGCCAGCAGTTTCCAGGGCCAAGGGGAAAAACTGTTTTTT; j_gene: TRBJ1-4; d_gene: -; abundance: -; v_gene: TRBV27
CDR3aa: CSVRWGEETQYF; CDR3nt: TGCAGCGTTCGTTGGGGCGAAGAGACCCAGTACTTC; j_gene: TRBJ2-5; d_gene: -; abundance: many; v_gene: TRBV29-1
CDR3aa: CASRPDSTSTDTQYF; CDR3nt: TGCGCCAGCAGACCTGACTCGACTAGCACAGATACGCAGTATTTT; j_gene: TRBJ2-3; d_gene: -; abundance: many; v_gene: TRBV5-1
CDR3aa: CASSSSYGQVLAKNIQYF; CDR3nt: TGTGCCAGCAGTTCCTCTTATGGACAGGTTCTAGCCAAAAACATTCAGTACTTC; j_gene: TRBJ2-4; d_gene: TRBD1; abundance: -; v_gene: TRBV12-3/TRBV12-4